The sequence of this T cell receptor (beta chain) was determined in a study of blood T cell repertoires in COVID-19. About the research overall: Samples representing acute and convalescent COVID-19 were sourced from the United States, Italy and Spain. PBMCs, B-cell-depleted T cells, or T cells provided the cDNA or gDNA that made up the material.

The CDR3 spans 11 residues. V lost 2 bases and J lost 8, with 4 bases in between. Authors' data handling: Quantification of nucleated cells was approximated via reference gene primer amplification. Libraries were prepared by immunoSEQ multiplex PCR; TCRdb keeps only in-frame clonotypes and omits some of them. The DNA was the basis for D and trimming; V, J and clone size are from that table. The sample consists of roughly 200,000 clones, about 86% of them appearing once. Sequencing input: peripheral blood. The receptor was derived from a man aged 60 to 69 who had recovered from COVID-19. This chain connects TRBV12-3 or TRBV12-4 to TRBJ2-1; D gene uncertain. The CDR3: CASSLTDEQFF. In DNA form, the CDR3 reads TGTGCCAGCAGTTTAACGGATGAGCAGTTCTTC.